The TCR beta chain under discussion was sequenced for a study of CD8+ T cells in alopecia areata. Whole-study context: Twice a day, 5 to 10 mg of oral tofacitinib was administered to treated patients. Tofacitinib lasted 6 to 18 months, then 6 months off drug.

Germline CDR1 is SEHNR and CDR2 is FQNEAQ (reference sequence). V shed 7 bases and J shed 5 bases, with 17 bases lying between them. The CDR3 spans 14 residues. cDNA serving as the sequencing template came from extracted, reverse transcribed RNA. Method: immunoSEQ multiplex PCR; TCRdb's copy keeps in-frame clones and lacks some. The data hold about 180,000 clones, with about 63% observed a single time. This clone has just a few counts. Sorted out of PBMCs were CD4+ T cells and CD8+ T cells. This material consisted of CD4+ T cells sorted from blood, taken at week 0. This chain links TRBV7-9 with TRBJ2-5, with a tentative D call TRBD1 (5 bases). This receptor was identified in a human donor with alopecia areata. CDR3 protein: CASILGAGMETQYF. The CDR3, as DNA: TGTGCCAGCATCCTTGGGGCAGGCATGGAGACCCAGTACTTC.